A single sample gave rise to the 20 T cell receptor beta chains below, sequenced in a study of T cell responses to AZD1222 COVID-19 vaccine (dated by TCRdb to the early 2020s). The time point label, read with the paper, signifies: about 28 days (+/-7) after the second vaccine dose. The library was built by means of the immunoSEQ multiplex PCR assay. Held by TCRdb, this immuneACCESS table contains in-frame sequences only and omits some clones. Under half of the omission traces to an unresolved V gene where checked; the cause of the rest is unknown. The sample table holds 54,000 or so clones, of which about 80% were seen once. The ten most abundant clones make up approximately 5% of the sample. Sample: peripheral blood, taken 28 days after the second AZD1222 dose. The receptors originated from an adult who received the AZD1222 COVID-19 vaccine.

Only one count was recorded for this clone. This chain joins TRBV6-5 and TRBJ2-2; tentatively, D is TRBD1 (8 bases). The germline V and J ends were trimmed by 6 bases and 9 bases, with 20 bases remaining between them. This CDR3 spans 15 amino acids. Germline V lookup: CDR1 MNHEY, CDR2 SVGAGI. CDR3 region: CASSRGAGGLRELFF. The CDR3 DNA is TGTGCCAGCAGCCGGGGGGCAGGGGGCCTCCGGGAGCTGTTTTTT.

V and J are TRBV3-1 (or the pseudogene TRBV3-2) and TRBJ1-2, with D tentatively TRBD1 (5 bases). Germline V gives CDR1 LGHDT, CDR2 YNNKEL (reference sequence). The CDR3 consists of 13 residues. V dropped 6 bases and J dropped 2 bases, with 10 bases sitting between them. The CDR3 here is CASSLGGNYGYTF. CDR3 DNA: TGTGCCAGCAGTCTGGGGGGAAACTATGGCTACACCTTC.

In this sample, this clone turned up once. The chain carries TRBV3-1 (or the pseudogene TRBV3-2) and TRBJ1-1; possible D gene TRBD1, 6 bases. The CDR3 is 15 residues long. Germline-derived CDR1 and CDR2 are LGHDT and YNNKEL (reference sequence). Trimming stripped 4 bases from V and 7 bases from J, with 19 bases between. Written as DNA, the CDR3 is TGTGCCAGCAGCCCTCACAGTCGAGGACAGCGTGAAGCTTTCTTT. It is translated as CASSPHSRGQREAFF.

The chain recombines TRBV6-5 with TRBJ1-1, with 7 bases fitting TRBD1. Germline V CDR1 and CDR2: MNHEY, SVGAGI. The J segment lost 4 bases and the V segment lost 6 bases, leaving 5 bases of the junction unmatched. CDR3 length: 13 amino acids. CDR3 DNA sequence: TGTGCCAGCAGAGACAGGGCCGTCACTGAAGCTTTCTTT. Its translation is CASRDRAVTEAFF.

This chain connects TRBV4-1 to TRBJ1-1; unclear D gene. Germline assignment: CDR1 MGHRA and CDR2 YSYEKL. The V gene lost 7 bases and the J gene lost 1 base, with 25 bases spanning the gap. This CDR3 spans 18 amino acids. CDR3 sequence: CASTAKVGKGRPNTEAFF. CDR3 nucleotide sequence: TGCGCCAGCACCGCCAAGGTTGGAAAGGGAAGGCCGAACACTGAAGCTTTCTTT.

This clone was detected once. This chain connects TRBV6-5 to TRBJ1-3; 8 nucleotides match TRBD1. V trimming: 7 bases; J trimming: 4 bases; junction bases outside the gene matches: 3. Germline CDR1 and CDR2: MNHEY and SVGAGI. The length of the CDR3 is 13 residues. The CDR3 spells CASTRTGGNTIYF. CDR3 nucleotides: TGTGCCAGCACCAGGACAGGGGGAAACACCATATATTTT.

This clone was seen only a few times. CDR3 nucleotide sequence: TGTGCCAGTAGTATAGATGCCGGGATGACAAACACTGAAGCTTTCTTT. Translated: CASSIDAGMTNTEAFF. The chain has TRBV19 and TRBJ1-1; D ambiguous. The CDR3 is made up of 16 amino acids. Per the germline V gene, CDR1 is LNHDA and CDR2 is SQIVND (reference sequence). V dropped 0 bases and J dropped 2 bases, with 13 bases sitting between them.

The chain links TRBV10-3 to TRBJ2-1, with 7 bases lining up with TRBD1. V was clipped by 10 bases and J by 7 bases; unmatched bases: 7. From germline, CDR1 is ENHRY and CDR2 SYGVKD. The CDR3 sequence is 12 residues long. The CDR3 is CATRTGGNEQFF. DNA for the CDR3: TGTGCCACCCGGACAGGCGGTAATGAGCAGTTCTTC.

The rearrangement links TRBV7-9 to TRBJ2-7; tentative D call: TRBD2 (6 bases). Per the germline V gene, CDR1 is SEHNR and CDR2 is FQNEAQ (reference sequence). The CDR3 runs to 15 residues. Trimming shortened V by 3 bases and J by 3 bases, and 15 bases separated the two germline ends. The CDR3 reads CASSFPNSGVYEQYV. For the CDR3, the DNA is TGTGCCAGCAGCTTCCCTAATTCGGGGGTCTACGAGCAGTACGTC.

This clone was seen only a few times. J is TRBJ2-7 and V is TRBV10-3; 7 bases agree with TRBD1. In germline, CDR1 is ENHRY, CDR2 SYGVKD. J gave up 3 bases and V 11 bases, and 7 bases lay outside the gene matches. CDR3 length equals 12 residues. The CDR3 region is CAVSGTDYEQYF. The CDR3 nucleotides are TGTGCCGTCTCCGGGACAGACTACGAGCAGTACTTC.

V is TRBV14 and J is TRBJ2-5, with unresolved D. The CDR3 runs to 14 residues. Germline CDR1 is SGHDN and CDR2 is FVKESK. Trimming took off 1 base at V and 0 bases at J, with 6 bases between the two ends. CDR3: CASSQARYQETQYF. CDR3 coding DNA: TGTGCCAGCAGCCAAGCACGGTACCAAGAGACCCAGTACTTC. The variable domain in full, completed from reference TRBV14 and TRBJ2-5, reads EAGVTQFPSHSVIEKGQTVTLRCDPISGHDNLYWYRRVMGKEIKFLLHFVKESKQDESGMPNNRFLAERTGGTYSTLKVQPAELEDSGVYFCASSQARYQETQYFGPGTRLLVL.

The CDR3 DNA sequence: TGTGCCATCAGTGAGTCGAATATCACAGATACGCAGTATTTT. Translation: CAISESNITDTQYF. J is TRBJ2-3 and V is TRBV10-3; D unclear. V was trimmed by 0 bases and J by 2 bases, leaving 6 bases between them. Germline V CDR1 and CDR2: ENHRY, SYGVKD. The CDR3 is made up of 14 amino acids.

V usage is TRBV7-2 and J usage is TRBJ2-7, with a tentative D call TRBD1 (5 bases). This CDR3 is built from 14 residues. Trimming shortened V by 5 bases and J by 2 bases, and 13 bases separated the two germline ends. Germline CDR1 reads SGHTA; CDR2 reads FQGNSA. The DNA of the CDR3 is TGTGCCAGCAGCGAACAGATGGGGCCCTACGAGCAGTACTTC. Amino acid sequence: CASSEQMGPYEQYF.

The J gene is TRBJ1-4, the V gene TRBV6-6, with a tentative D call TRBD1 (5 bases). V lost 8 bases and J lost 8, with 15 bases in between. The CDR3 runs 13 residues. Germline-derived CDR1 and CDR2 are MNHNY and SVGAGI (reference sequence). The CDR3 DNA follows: TGTGCCAGCTCTAGTGGGGCCTCCGAAAAACTGTTTTTT. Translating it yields CASSSGASEKLFF.

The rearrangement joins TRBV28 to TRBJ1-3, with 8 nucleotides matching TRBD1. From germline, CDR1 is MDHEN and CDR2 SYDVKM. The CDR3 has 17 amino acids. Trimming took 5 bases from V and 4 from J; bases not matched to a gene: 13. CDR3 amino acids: CASSPLDRAKLGNTIYF. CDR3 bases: TGTGCCAGCAGTCCCCTGGACAGGGCGAAACTCGGAAACACCATATATTTT. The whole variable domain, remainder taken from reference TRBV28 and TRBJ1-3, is DVKVTQSSRYLVKRTGEKVFLECVQDMDHENMFWYRQDPGLGLRLIYFSYDVKMKEKGDIPEGYSVSREKKERFSLILESASTNQTSMYLCASSPLDRAKLGNTIYFGEGSWLTVV.

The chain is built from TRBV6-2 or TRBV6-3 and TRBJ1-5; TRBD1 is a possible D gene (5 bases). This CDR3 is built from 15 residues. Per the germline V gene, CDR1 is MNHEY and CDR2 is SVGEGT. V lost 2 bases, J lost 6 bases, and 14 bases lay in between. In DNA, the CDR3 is TGTGCCAGCAGTTACGGGGCTAGGAATCGTCAGCCCCAGCATTTT. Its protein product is CASSYGARNRQPQHF.

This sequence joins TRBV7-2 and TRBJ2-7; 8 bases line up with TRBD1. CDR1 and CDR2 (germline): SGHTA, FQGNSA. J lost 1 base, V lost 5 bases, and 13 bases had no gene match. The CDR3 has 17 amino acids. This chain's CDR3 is CASSRTGGTGFSYEQYF. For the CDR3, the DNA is TGTGCCAGCAGCCGCACCGGCGGGACAGGATTTTCCTACGAGCAGTACTTC.

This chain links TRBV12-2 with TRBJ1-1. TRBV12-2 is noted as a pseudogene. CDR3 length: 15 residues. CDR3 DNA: TGTGCAAGTCGCTTACACGGGGGGGTTGAGACTGAAGCTTTCTTT. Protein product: CASRLHGGVETEAFF.

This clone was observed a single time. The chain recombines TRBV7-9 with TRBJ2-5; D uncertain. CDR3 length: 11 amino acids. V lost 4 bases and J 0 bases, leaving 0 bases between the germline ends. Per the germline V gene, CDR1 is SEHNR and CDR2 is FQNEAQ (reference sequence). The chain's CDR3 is CASSYQETQYF. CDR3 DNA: TGTGCCAGCAGCTACCAAGAGACCCAGTACTTC.

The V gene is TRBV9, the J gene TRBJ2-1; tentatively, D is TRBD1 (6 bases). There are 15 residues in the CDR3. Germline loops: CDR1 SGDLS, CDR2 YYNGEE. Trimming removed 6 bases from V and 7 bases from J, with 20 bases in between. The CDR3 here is CASNTLGAHSNEQFF. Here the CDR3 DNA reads TGTGCCAGCAACACCTTGGGGGCCCATAGTAATGAGCAGTTCTTC.